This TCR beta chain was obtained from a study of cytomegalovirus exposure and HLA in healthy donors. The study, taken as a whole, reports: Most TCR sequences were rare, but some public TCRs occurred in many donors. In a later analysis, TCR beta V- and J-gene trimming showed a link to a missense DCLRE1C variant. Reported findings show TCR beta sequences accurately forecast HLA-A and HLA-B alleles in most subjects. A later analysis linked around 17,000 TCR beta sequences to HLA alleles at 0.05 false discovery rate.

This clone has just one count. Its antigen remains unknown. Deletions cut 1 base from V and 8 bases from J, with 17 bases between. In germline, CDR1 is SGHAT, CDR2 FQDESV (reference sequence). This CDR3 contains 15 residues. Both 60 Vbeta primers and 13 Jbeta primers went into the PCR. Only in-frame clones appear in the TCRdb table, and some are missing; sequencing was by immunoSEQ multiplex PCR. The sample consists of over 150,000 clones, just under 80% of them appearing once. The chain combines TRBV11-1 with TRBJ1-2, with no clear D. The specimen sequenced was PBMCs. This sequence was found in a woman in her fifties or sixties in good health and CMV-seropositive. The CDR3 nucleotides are TGTGCCAGCAGCTTAGATCCTTCAGGAAAACTCGGCTACACCTTC. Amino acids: CASSLDPSGKLGYTF.